This is a list of T cell receptor beta chains from one sample in a study of shared clonotypes between healthy human individuals. Some clones are missing from TCRdb's copy, which holds only in-frame ones; the method was immunoSEQ multiplex PCR. The repertoire holds hundreds of thousands of clones, 77% seen once, with 9.5% to 15% in the top ten. Sequenced: PBMCs. These receptor sequences come from a woman between 40 and 50 years old in good health. Some clones in this sample may be carry-over from other donors' samples. Each CDR3 is given with its conserved first and last residue. The D gene is left open where the match is weak. The listing skips clone size in some rows; elsewhere it reads once, few, many or a size class.

clone_size: NA; d_call: NA; v_call: TRBV2; j_call: TRBJ1-5; cdr3_aa: CASSGQADQPQHF; cdr3_nt: TGTGCCAGCAGTGGCCAGGCGGATCAGCCCCAGCATTTT
clone_size: once; d_call: TRBD1; v_call: TRBV28; j_call: TRBJ2-4; cdr3_aa: CASSFPGGQGSIQYF; cdr3_nt: TGTGCCAGCAGTTTCCCCGGCGGACAGGGTAGCATTCAGTACTTC
clone_size: NA; d_call: TRBD1; v_call: TRBV28; j_call: TRBJ1-2; cdr3_aa: CASSFGDGGDRRYGYTF; cdr3_nt: TGTGCCAGCAGTTTCGGGGATGGGGGGGACAGGAGATATGGCTACACCTTC
clone_size: NA; d_call: NA; v_call: TRBV5-4; j_call: TRBJ2-7; cdr3_aa: CASSLGLVNTYEQYF; cdr3_nt: TGTGCCAGCAGCTTGGGGCTAGTAAATACCTACGAGCAGTACTTC
clone_size: NA; d_call: NA; v_call: TRBV28; j_call: TRBJ2-7; cdr3_aa: CASSWGQHYF; cdr3_nt: TGTGCCAGCAGTTGGGGGCAGCACTACTTC
clone_size: NA; d_call: NA; v_call: TRBV25-1; j_call: TRBJ1-1; cdr3_aa: CASSFRENTEAFF; cdr3_nt: TGTGCCAGCAGTTTCAGGGAGAACACTGAAGCTTTCTTT
clone_size: NA; d_call: NA; v_call: TRBV10-3; j_call: TRBJ2-7; cdr3_aa: CAISEEQNQYEQYF; cdr3_nt: TGTGCCATCAGTGAGGAGCAGAATCAATACGAGCAGTACTTC
clone_size: many; d_call: NA; v_call: TRBV6-5; j_call: TRBJ1-1; cdr3_aa: CASSPNQENTEAFF; cdr3_nt: TGTGCCAGCAGCCCCAACCAGGAGAACACTGAAGCTTTCTTT
clone_size: few; d_call: NA; v_call: TRBV7-3; j_call: TRBJ1-6; cdr3_aa: CASSQNNNSPLHF; cdr3_nt: TGTGCCAGCAGCCAGAATAATAATTCACCCCTCCACTTT
clone_size: NA; d_call: TRBD1; v_call: TRBV5-1; j_call: TRBJ1-1; cdr3_aa: CASSLAWDRREAFF; cdr3_nt: TGCGCCAGCAGCTTGGCCTGGGACAGGAGGGAAGCTTTCTTT
clone_size: NA; d_call: NA; v_call: TRBV2; j_call: TRBJ1-1; cdr3_aa: CASSGRVMDTEAFF; cdr3_nt: TGTGCCAGCAGTGGGAGGGTTATGGACACTGAAGCTTTCTTT
clone_size: NA; d_call: NA; v_call: TRBV6-5; j_call: TRBJ2-1; cdr3_aa: CASSYSQSGTYNEQFF; cdr3_nt: TGTGCCAGCAGTTACTCGCAGTCAGGGACCTACAATGAGCAGTTCTTC
clone_size: NA; d_call: NA; v_call: TRBV28; j_call: TRBJ1-4; cdr3_aa: CASSDRLEKLLF; cdr3_nt: TGTGCCAGCTCGGATCGGTTGGAAAAGCTGCTTTTT
clone_size: few; d_call: TRBD1; v_call: TRBV2; j_call: TRBJ2-2; cdr3_aa: CATRDSNTGELFF; cdr3_nt: TGTGCCACCAGGGACAGCAACACCGGGGAGCTGTTTTTT
clone_size: NA; d_call: NA; v_call: TRBV30; j_call: TRBJ2-1; cdr3_aa: CAWSPGTNEQFF; cdr3_nt: TGTGCCTGGAGTCCCGGGACAAATGAGCAGTTCTTC
clone_size: NA; d_call: NA; v_call: TRBV30; j_call: TRBJ2-7; cdr3_aa: CACLVGYYEQYF; cdr3_nt: TGTGCCTGTTTGGTGGGCTACTACGAGCAGTACTTC